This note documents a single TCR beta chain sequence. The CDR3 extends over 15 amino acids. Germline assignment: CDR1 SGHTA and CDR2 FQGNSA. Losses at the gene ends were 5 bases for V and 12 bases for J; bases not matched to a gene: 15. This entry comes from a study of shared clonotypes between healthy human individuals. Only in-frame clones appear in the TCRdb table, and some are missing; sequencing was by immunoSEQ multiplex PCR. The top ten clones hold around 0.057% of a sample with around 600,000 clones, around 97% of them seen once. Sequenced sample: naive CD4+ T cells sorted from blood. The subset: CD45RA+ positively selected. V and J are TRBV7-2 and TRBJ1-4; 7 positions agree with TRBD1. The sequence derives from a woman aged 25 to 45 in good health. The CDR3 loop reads CASSPYTGVRMELFF. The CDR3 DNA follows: TGTGCCAGCAGCCCCTATACAGGGGTTCGTATGGAACTGTTTTTT. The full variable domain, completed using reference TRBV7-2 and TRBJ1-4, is GAGVSQSPSNKVTEKGKDVELRCDPISGHTALYWYRQSLGQGLEFLIYFQGNSAPDKSGLPSDRFSAERTGGSVSTLTIQRTQQEDSAVYLCASSPYTGVRMELFFGSGTQLSVL.